A single sample gave rise to the 20 T cell receptor beta chains below, sequenced in a study of vaccination and CD4 T cells after COVID-19. An Oncomine TCR Beta short-read assay was used to sequence the DNA from cultured CD4+ T cells. One entry per CDR3 protein, called by TCRdb with MiXCR from the PCR reads. This table holds some 5,700 distinct CDR3 sequences, 35% to 50% found once. Documented treatment: 10-day PBMC culture with coronavirus spike peptide pools or control peptides (ViraFEST assay). The unexposed donor provided CD4+ T cells, which were taken before the COVID-19 pandemic (2011-2018). Which antigens these TCRs recognize remains unknown. The sequenced material came from CD4+ T cells from blood, cultured in vitro. Receptor source: a human donor in good health.

This clonotype was detected only a few times. The rearrangement joins TRBV6-1 to TRBJ1-6; 7 bases fit TRBD1. Germline trimming cut 8 bases from V and 7 bases from J; bases unmatched to any gene: 8. This CDR3 comprises 14 residues. Germline V gene sequence: CDR1 MNHNS, CDR2 SASEGT. This CDR3 is CASRDGTANSPLHF. The CDR3 nucleotides are TGTGCCAGCCGGGACGGGACAGCGAATTCACCCCTCCACTTT.

V usage is TRBV7-3 and J usage is TRBJ2-3; the match to TRBD2 covers 11 bases. Germline CDR1 and CDR2: SGHTA and FQGTGA. The CDR3 covers 15 residues. V lost 2 bases and J lost 6; bases outside the gene matches: 4. The CDR3 DNA is TGTGCCAGCAGCTTATTAGCGGGGGGGGGGGATACGCAGTATTTT. Protein: CASSLLAGGGDTQYF.

This rearrangement joins TRBV5-1 to TRBJ1-5; no firm D call. The V end was cut by 1 base, the J end by 0 bases, with 5 bases between. The CDR3 length is 14 residues. Germline CDR1 is SGHRS and CDR2 is YFSETQ. DNA of the CDR3: TGCGCCAGCAGCTTGAGACCTAGCAATCAGCCCCAGCATTTT. It codes for CASSLRPSNQPQHF.

This clonotype was counted a few times. The CDR3 DNA is TGTGCCAGCAGCATGACTAGCGGGGGGGCCGAGACCCAGTACTTC. Protein sequence: CASSMTSGGAETQYF. This chain connects TRBV6-2 or TRBV6-3 to TRBJ2-5, with 14 bases identical to TRBD2. V lost 6 bases and J lost 5; bases outside the gene matches: 5. Per germline, CDR1 MNHEY and CDR2 SVGEGT. The CDR3 is 15 amino acids.

This clonotype has just a few counts. The chain links TRBV20-1 to TRBJ1-2; no clear D. Deletions cut 4 bases from V and 7 bases from J, with 19 bases between. This CDR3 is built from 14 residues. Germline lookup yields CDR1 DFQATT and CDR2 SNEGSKA (reference sequence). CDR3 in amino acids: CSAKGSWTESGYTF. The CDR3 DNA follows: TGCAGTGCTAAAGGTAGTTGGACCGAGAGTGGCTACACCTTC.

The chain links TRBV12-3 or TRBV12-4 to TRBJ2-2; TRBD2 agrees at 8 bases. Trimming took 6 bases from V and 4 from J; bases not matched to a gene: 10. The CDR3 loop spans 16 amino acids. The CDR3 region has the DNA TGTGCCAGCAGCATACTAGCGGTCCAGGGCACCGGGGAGCTGTTTTTT. Protein: CASSILAVQGTGELFF.

The genes are TRBV29-1 and TRBJ1-1, with a possible D match to TRBD1 (5 bases). V dropped 7 bases and J dropped 4 bases, with 7 bases sitting between them. The germline V gene encodes CDR1 SQVTM and CDR2 ANQGSEA. This CDR3 region has 10 residues. CDR3 bases: TGCAGCGGCGGGGGCACTGAAGCTTTCTTT. As protein: CSGGGTEAFF.

V and J are TRBV6-5 and TRBJ1-1; 11 bases map to TRBD1. J gave up 7 bases and V 0 bases, and 4 bases lay outside the gene matches. Per the germline V gene, CDR1 is MNHEY and CDR2 is SVGAGI. The CDR3 runs 15 residues. In DNA, the CDR3 is TGTGCCAGCAGTTACTCGGGGGACAGGGGGTATGAAGCTTTCTTT. Translating it yields CASSYSGDRGYEAFF.

This clonotype was counted between two and nine times. The rearrangement links TRBV27 to TRBJ1-2, with D possibly matching TRBD1 (6 bases). Germline lookup yields CDR1 MNHEY and CDR2 SMNVEV (reference sequence). CDR3 length equals 13 residues. The germline V and J ends were trimmed by 6 bases and 1 base, with 9 bases remaining between them. The CDR3 bases are TGTGCCAGCAGCAGGGGTCATAACTATGGCTACACCTTC. Amino acids: CASSRGHNYGYTF.

This chain joins TRBV5-4 and TRBJ1-6; D might be TRBD1 (6 bases). The CDR3 sequence is 14 residues long. Germline V gene data show CDR1 as SGHNT and CDR2 as YYREEE (reference sequence). Trimming took 5 bases from V and 7 from J, leaving 13 bases between them. CDR3 loop: CASSTGIPNSPLHF. The CDR3 coding sequence is TGTGCCAGCAGTACAGGGATCCCCAATTCACCCCTCCACTTT.

The rearrangement uses TRBV6-1 and TRBJ2-3; either TRBD1 or TRBD2 may supply D (5 bases each). CDR1 MNHNS and CDR2 SASEGT come from the germline V gene. V was clipped by 8 bases and J by 2 bases, with 17 bases between them. CDR3 length: 15 amino acids. The CDR3, as DNA: TGTGCCAGCGCGGGTGCAGGGTCGTTCACAGATACGCAGTATTTT. Its protein product is CASAGAGSFTDTQYF.

CDR3 nucleotide sequence: TGTGCCAGCAGACGGACAGAGGGGCCGAGTGGGGAAGCTTTCTTT. This codes for CASRRTEGPSGEAFF. The J gene is TRBJ1-1, the V gene TRBV6-1; D perhaps matches TRBD1 (6 bases). The CDR3 has 15 amino acids. Germline CDR1 MNHNS, CDR2 SASEGT. The V and J ends lost 6 bases and 8 bases respectively, with 22 bases between them.

The chain joins TRBV29-1 to TRBJ1-2; no firm D call. The CDR3 runs to 13 residues. Looked up from germline, CDR1 is SQVTM and CDR2 is ANQGSEA. The V and J ends lost 8 bases and 3 bases respectively, with 16 bases between them. CDR3 sequence (DNA): TGCAGCACCTCCAAACTGGGGTACTATGGCTACACCTTC. Protein product: CSTSKLGYYGYTF.

This clonotype was found a few times. The J gene is TRBJ2-7, the V gene TRBV7-9; D might be TRBD1 (5 bases). Trimming took 8 bases from V and 2 from J, leaving 13 bases between them. In germline, CDR1 is SEHNR, CDR2 FQNEAQ (reference sequence). This CDR3 contains 13 residues. The CDR3 reads CASSPTEAYEQYF. The DNA of the CDR3 is TGTGCCAGCTCACCGACAGAAGCCTACGAGCAGTACTTC.

This sequence joins TRBV7-3 and TRBJ1-1, with D perhaps TRBD1 (5 bases). The CDR3 runs 15 residues. Trimming left V 1 base short and J 3 bases short, with 12 bases between. Germline CDR1 SGHTA, CDR2 FQGTGA. The CDR3 coding sequence is TGTGCCAGCAGCTTAATACTAGTAGGGGACACTGAAGCTTTCTTT. Encoded protein: CASSLILVGDTEAFF. Using reference TRBV7-3 and TRBJ1-1 for the parts outside the CDR3, the full variable domain is GAGVSQTPSNKVTEKGKYVELRCDPISGHTALYWYRQSLGQGPEFLIYFQGTGAADDSGLPNDRFFAVRPEGSVSTLKIQRTERGDSAVYLCASSLILVGDTEAFFGQGTRLTVV.

V gene TRBV6-4 combines with J gene TRBJ1-2, with D maybe TRBD1 (6 bases). The CDR3 is 14 amino acids. Germline V gene sequence: CDR1 MRHNA, CDR2 SNTAGT. V was clipped by 6 bases and J by 3 bases, with 14 bases between them. This CDR3 is CASRKGGKDYGYTF. CDR3 sequence (DNA): TGTGCCAGCAGGAAAGGGGGGAAGGACTATGGCTACACCTTC.

By proportion, this clonotype is medium-sized. The chain carries TRBV6-4 and TRBJ1-2; 11 bases agree with TRBD1. V lost 3 bases to trimming and J lost 4 bases; unmatched junction nucleotides: 4. The CDR3 consists of 15 residues. The V gene's germline CDR1 is MRHNA and CDR2 SNTAGT. In DNA form, the CDR3 reads TGTGCCAGCAGTGAGGCCGGGACAGGGGGCTATGGCTACACCTTC. This gives the protein CASSEAGTGGYGYTF.

The chain is built from TRBV11-2 and TRBJ2-1; 13 bases align to TRBD2. CDR3 size: 17 residues. Germline V lookup: CDR1 SGHAT, CDR2 FQNNGV. J gave up 5 bases and V 5 bases, and 9 bases lay outside the gene matches. The CDR3 here is CASSAKRLAGGDNEQFF. The DNA of the CDR3 is TGTGCCAGCAGCGCCAAGAGACTAGCGGGGGGTGACAATGAGCAGTTCTTC.

In regard to this clonotype: The junction shows a germline mismatch at one end, possibly a read error. The chain employs TRBV20-1 and TRBJ2-1; D possibly corresponds to TRBD1 (6 bases). The CDR3 length is 12 residues. Germline V CDR1 and CDR2: DFQATT, SNEGSKA (reference sequence). CDR3 in amino acids: CSVRPGVGEQFF. The CDR3 DNA is TGCAGTGTTAGACCAGGGGTAGGTGAGCAGTTCTTC.

The chain links TRBV15 to TRBJ2-3; 7 bases are a match to TRBD1. This CDR3 region has 13 residues. The ends lost 8 bases at V and 0 bases at J; junction bases unmatched: 2. Germline-derived CDR1 and CDR2 are LNHNV and YYDKDF (reference sequence). CDR3 amino acids: CATGTASTDTQYF. The DNA for the CDR3 is TGTGCCACCGGGACAGCTAGCACAGATACGCAGTATTTT.